The entry below describes one TCR beta chain. This clone was observed a few times. The specificity of this receptor is unknown. No much larger clone exists at a distance of one base, and base qualities are not known. From a lookup of the germline V gene (reference sequence), CDR1 and CDR2 are LNHDA and SQIVND. Its CDR3 holds 15 amino acids, cysteine through phenylalanine. This entry keeps only the CDR3 DNA: 45 bases, framed from base 1. The trim is 6 bases for V and 3 bases for J, with a gap of 15 bases between the germline ends. The CDR3 regions of human TCRbeta chains were subjected to immunosequencing. In the source study's methods: Repertoire TCRs were checked for matches against a reference library of SARS-CoV-2-specific TCRs that had been generated using the MIRA antigen-specificity platform. Breadth was defined as the fraction of unique TCRs that were SARS-CoV-2-associated. Depth was defined as the fraction of total T cells that were SARS-CoV-2-associated. Using the MIRA data, each spike-specific TCR was mapped to the spike region that the TCR reacts to and placed in a CD4 or CD8 class. Log10-transformed breadth and depth values were compared by one-way ANOVA with Sidak's multiple comparisons tests. As stored in TCRdb, this immuneACCESS dataset retains in-frame rearrangements with V and J assigned. A fraction of the clones does not appear; measured against another copy, unresolved V genes explain less than half of the discrepancy, and the remainder lacks a known reason. V, J and clone size are those of that table, while D and trimming were read from the DNA. The sample yields approximately 190,000 clones; almost 95% were counted once. 9.2% of the sample is taken by the ten largest.

The record originates from a study of T cell responses to AZD1222 COVID-19 vaccine (dated by TCRdb to the early 2020s). With respect to the entire study: AZD1222 recipients with second doses at about 4 weeks or about 12 weeks were pooled, because spike-specific TCR depth and breadth did not differ between schedules. TCR sequencing was performed for more than 230 trial participants, of whom about 210 were given two doses of AZD1222 and some 26 were given two doses of MenACWY control vaccine. Trial participants were enrolled into age subgroups of 18-55, 56-69 and 70-plus years, which contained roughly 150, 30 and 60 TCR-sequenced participants, respectively.

The study at large found these results: A significant rise in spike-specific TCR breadth and depth was observed after two AZD1222 doses relative to day 0 and relative to MenACWY recipients. Epitopes outside the regions mutated in the B.1.351 and B.1.1.7 variants were reportedly recognized by nearly half of the unique spike-specific TCRs. Conclusions about previously exposed vaccinees are limited, since just five or six AZD1222 recipients were seropositive for SARS-CoV-2 at baseline. The 56-69-year group was small, and its depth increase did not reach significance, likely because of low power. Most participants were white British and females outnumbered males, and the authors suggested that clonal diversity may have been underestimated. Because no day 14 peak-response samples were available, repertoires were characterized only after the peak T cell response. The vaccine-associated CD4 TCRs covered the entire spike protein, and the dominant responses fell in regions 160-218 and 743-854.

Sample time point, as interpreted from the label and publication: baseline before first vaccination. Samples from vaccinated people were obtained from the UK trials COV001 and COV002, which included a single-blind randomized controlled phase 2/3 trial of AZD1222 (ChAdOx1 nCoV-19) in healthy adults. Trial participant PBMC samples were collected at day 0 and day 28 after the second dose for TCRbeta chain sequencing. Sequencing was performed on peripheral blood, taken on day 0 of AZD1222 vaccination. This TCR derives from an adult in good health. The rearrangement joined TRBV19 to TRBJ1-5; TRBD1 could be the D gene, as 6 bases match. DNA sequence: TGTGCCAGTAGACCACAGGGCACGTACAATCAGCCCCAGCATTTT. This codes for CASRPQGTYNQPQHF.